Each of the 15 T cell receptor beta chains below was sequenced from the same sample in a study of CD8+ T cells in alopecia areata (dated by TCRdb to between 2017 and 2018). According to the study, the label for this sample's time point signals: 24 weeks on oral tofacitinib. Sample treatment or condition, as interpreted from the label and publication: oral pan-JAK inhibitor, 5-10 mg twice daily. Receptors were amplified or captured by the immunoSEQ multiplex PCR assay. RNA was extracted from all samples and reverse transcribed into cDNA, which served as template for TCR sequencing. TCRdb took over this immuneACCESS table, retaining in-frame rearrangements with V and J assigned. Such tables are incomplete; in checked studies, under half of the missing clones stem from an unresolved V gene, and the remainder is unexplained. The sample data list nearly 110,000 clones, and roughly 84% of these were observed just once. Of the sample, around a quarter is held by the ten largest clones.

Sequencing used CD8+ T cells sorted from blood, obtained at week 24, from a patient treated with tofacitinib. Receptors were obtained from a human donor with alopecia areata.

This clone was observed once. The chain uses TRBV6-5 and TRBJ1-2; TRBD1 agrees at 9 bases. CDR3 length: 15 amino acids. The germline V gene has CDR1 MNHEY and CDR2 SVGAGI. The trim removed 6 bases at V and 6 bases at J, leaving 11 bases unmatched. This CDR3 is CASSLRTGERNGYTF. DNA of the CDR3: TGTGCCAGCAGCTTAAGGACAGGGGAAAGGAATGGCTACACCTTC.

The gene calls are TRBV29-1 and TRBJ2-3; D perhaps matches TRBD2 (6 bases). Trimming cost V 4 bases and J 2 bases, with 13 bases left between them. The length of the CDR3 is 14 residues. Germline V gene sequence: CDR1 SQVTM, CDR2 ANQGSEA. The CDR3 loop reads CSVVGGHFTDTQYF. The CDR3 DNA follows: TGCAGCGTTGTCGGGGGTCACTTCACAGATACGCAGTATTTT.

Remarks on this clone: At one end, the junction sequence differs from germline, possibly due to a read error. The chain combines TRBV7-7 with TRBJ2-5, with D tentatively TRBD1 or TRBD2 (5 bases each). The germline gives CDR1 SSHAT, CDR2 FNYEAQ (reference sequence). This CDR3 region has 15 residues. The DNA of the CDR3 is TGTGCTAGCAGCTTAGGACGGGACGGCCAAGAGACCCAGTACTTC. It specifies CASSLGRDGQETQYF.

The V gene is TRBV30, the J gene TRBJ1-3; 7 positions match TRBD1. The CDR3 runs 16 residues. CDR1 is GTSNPN and CDR2 is SVGIG in the germline V gene (reference sequence). Losses at the gene ends were 0 bases for V and 0 bases for J; bases not matched to a gene: 5. In nucleotides, the CDR3 is TGTGCCTGGAGTGTAACAGGGGAAGCCTCTGGAAACACCATATATTTT. This translates into CAWSVTGEASGNTIYF.

The J gene is TRBJ1-1, the V gene TRBV6-6, with D uncertain. Germline CDR1 and CDR2: MNHNY and SVGAGI (reference sequence). The CDR3 totals 13 residues. The ends were cut back, 6 bases at V and 0 bases at J, with 8 bases in the middle. This chain's CDR3 is CASRTEMNTEAFF. The CDR3, as DNA: TGTGCCAGCAGGACCGAAATGAACACTGAAGCTTTCTTT.

The chain recombines TRBV7-9 with TRBJ1-2; 9 bases are a match to TRBD1. Trimming removed 1 base from V and 5 bases from J; junction bases left unmatched: 2. The germline V gene encodes CDR1 SEHNR and CDR2 FQNEAQ (reference sequence). This CDR3 spans 14 amino acids. In nucleotides, the CDR3 is TGTGCCAGCAGCTTAGAAGGGACAGGGTATGGCTACACCTTC. Translating gives CASSLEGTGYGYTF. The complete variable domain, with remaining parts taken from reference TRBV7-9 and TRBJ1-2, reads DTGVSQNPRHKITKRGQNVTFRCDPISEHNRLYWYRQTLGQGPEFLTYFQNEAQLEKSRLLSDRFSAERPKGSFSTLEIQRTEQGDSAMYLCASSLEGTGYGYTFGSGTRLTVV.

This chain links TRBV5-1 with TRBJ1-1, with 7 bases matching TRBD1. Germline CDR1 is SGHRS and CDR2 is YFSETQ. The ends lost 7 bases at V and 4 bases at J; junction bases unmatched: 7. The CDR3 spans 13 residues. For the CDR3, the DNA is TGCGCCAGCGGCAGGGGGGCCGGCACTGAAGCTTTCTTT. This codes for CASGRGAGTEAFF. The whole variable domain, filled in from reference TRBV5-1 and TRBJ1-1, reads KAGVTQTPRYLIKTRGQQVTLSCSPISGHRSVSWYQQTPGQGLQFLFEYFSETQRNKGNFPGRFSGRQFSNSRSEMNVSTLELGDSALYLCASGRGAGTEAFFGQGTRLTVV.

This chain uses TRBV2 with TRBJ1-6; D gene unclear. The length of the CDR3 is 17 residues. Trimming removed 6 bases from V and 0 bases from J, with 15 bases in between. CDR1 and CDR2 (germline): SNHLY, FYNNEI. CDR3 DNA: TGTGCCAGCAGGTCTATGGGGTCGAGCTCCTATAATTCACCCCTCCACTTT. Translated: CASRSMGSSSYNSPLHF.

CDR3: CASSFGQQFKDTQYF. DNA of the CDR3: TGCGCCAGCAGCTTCGGACAGCAGTTTAAGGATACGCAGTATTTT. The chain links TRBV5-1 to TRBJ2-3; the D gene is possibly TRBD1 (6 bases). The CDR3 spans 15 residues. Trimming left V 2 bases short and J 6 bases short, with 16 bases between. Per the germline V gene, CDR1 is SGHRS and CDR2 is YFSETQ. Variable domain in full (rest from reference TRBV5-1 and TRBJ2-3): KAGVTQTPRYLIKTRGQQVTLSCSPISGHRSVSWYQQTPGQGLQFLFEYFSETQRNKGNFPGRFSGRQFSNSRSEMNVSTLELGDSALYLCASSFGQQFKDTQYFGPGTRLTVL.

The chain has TRBV4-1 and TRBJ2-7; D gene unclear. CDR1 is MGHRA and CDR2 is YSYEKL in the germline V gene. Trimming pared 0 bases from V and 0 bases from J, leaving 15 bases between. This CDR3 contains 17 residues. CDR3 DNA: TGCGCCAGCAGCCAAGAATCAGGTCTTAGTTTCTCCTACGAGCAGTACTTC. Its translation: CASSQESGLSFSYEQYF.

The rearrangement links TRBV29-1 to TRBJ2-3, with D tentatively TRBD1 (5 bases). Germline V lookup: CDR1 SQVTM, CDR2 ANQGSEA. The CDR3 has 16 residues. Between the trimmed V and J ends, which lost 0 bases and 0 bases, there was a span of 13 bases. The CDR3 loop is CSVEDIRGMSTDTQYF. CDR3 coding DNA: TGCAGCGTTGAAGACATAAGGGGAATGAGCACAGATACGCAGTATTTT.

This chain links TRBV10-3 with TRBJ2-1, with TRBD1 matching 7 bases. This CDR3 contains 17 residues. From germline, CDR1 is ENHRY and CDR2 SYGVKD. V dropped 5 bases and J dropped 0; count of bases not matched to a gene: 10. The CDR3 DNA reads TGTGCCATCAGTCCGATTAACAGGGGAAGCTCCTACAATGAGCAGTTCTTC. Residues: CAISPINRGSSYNEQFF.

The rearrangement uses TRBV7-2 and TRBJ2-7, with D perhaps matching TRBD2 (5 bases). The CDR3 contains 14 residues. V lost 5 bases and J lost 0, with 11 bases in between. Germline lookup yields CDR1 SGHTA and CDR2 FQGNSA. CDR3: CASSPLGSSYEQYF. The CDR3 DNA reads as TGTGCCAGCAGCCCCCTAGGGAGCTCCTACGAGCAGTACTTC.

This chain uses TRBV7-9 with TRBJ1-6, with D perhaps TRBD1 (6 bases). Trimming stripped 4 bases from V and 6 bases from J, with 13 bases between. CDR3 size: 15 residues. Germline CDR1 and CDR2: SEHNR and FQNEAQ (reference sequence). CDR3 in amino acids: CASSSTGRSNSPLHF. CDR3 nucleotides: TGTGCCAGCAGCTCGACAGGACGAAGTAATTCACCCCTCCACTTT.

This sequence joins TRBV7-9 and TRBJ1-6; 12 bases line up with TRBD1. V gave up 4 bases and J gave up 5 bases; unmatched junction bases: 6. Germline V gene lookup returns CDR1 SEHNR and CDR2 FQNEAQ (reference sequence). The CDR3 is made up of 17 amino acids. Here the CDR3 DNA reads TGTGCCAGCAGCTCCCGGGACAGGGGGCCTGATAATTCACCCCTCCACTTT. Amino acids: CASSSRDRGPDNSPLHF.